This T cell receptor (beta chain) was captured in a study of molecular identifiers for immune sequencing clone quantification. TCRdb processed the PCR reads anew with MiXCR; each CDR3 protein has one entry. The data show about 320,000 distinct CDR3 sequences, under 25% seen once. Germline V lookup: CDR1 LGHNA, CDR2 YSLEER. The length of the CDR3 is 15 residues. V was cut by 1 base and J by 2 bases, with 9 bases left in between. This clonotype was seen many times. The chain carries TRBV4-3 and TRBJ2-1, with a weak D call TRBD2 (6 bases). This sequence originates from a human donor in good health. Some libraries in this study had Jurkat cell RNA spiked in. Material for sequencing was naive CD8+ T cells from blood, with Jurkat cell RNA spiked in. Subset: FACS-sorted CD8+CD4-CCR7+CD45RA+ naive T cells. CDR3 sequence reads: CASSQARGPYNEQFF. The DNA of the CDR3 is TGCGCCAGCAGCCAAGCGCGGGGCCCCTACAATGAGCAGTTCTTC.